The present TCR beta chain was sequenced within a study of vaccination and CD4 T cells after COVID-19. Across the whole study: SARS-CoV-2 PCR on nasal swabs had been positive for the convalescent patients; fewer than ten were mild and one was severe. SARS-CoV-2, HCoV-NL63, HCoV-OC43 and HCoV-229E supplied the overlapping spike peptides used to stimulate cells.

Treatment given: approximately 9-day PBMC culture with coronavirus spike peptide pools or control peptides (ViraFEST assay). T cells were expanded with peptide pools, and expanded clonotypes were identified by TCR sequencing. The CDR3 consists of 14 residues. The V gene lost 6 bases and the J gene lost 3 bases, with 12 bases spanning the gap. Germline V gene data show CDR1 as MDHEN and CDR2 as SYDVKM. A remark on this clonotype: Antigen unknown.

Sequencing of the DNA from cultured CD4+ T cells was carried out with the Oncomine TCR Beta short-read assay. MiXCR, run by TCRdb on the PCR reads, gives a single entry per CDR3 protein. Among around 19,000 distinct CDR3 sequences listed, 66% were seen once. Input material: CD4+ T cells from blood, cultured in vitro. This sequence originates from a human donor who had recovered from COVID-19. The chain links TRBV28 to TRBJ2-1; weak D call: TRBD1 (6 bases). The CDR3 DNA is TGTGCCAGCAGGATCACAGGGTTCTACAATGAGCAGTTCTTC. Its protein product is CASRITGFYNEQFF.